Shown below are 22 T cell receptor beta chains from a single sample sequenced in a study of cytomegalovirus exposure and HLA in healthy donors. 13 Jbeta primers and 60 Vbeta primers were used for the PCR. Some clones are missing from TCRdb's copy, which holds only in-frame ones; the method was immunoSEQ multiplex PCR. The table includes 55,000 to 80,000 clones, around 80% detected once. Sample: PBMCs. All receptors derive from a man aged 35-49 years in good health and CMV-seronegative.

V and J are TRBV2 and TRBJ2-2; TRBD1 is a possible D gene (5 bases). This CDR3 contains 15 residues. Trimming pared 8 bases from V and 1 base from J, leaving 14 bases between. Germline CDR1 is SNHLY and CDR2 is FYNNEI. The chain's CDR3 is CASSTAKGNTGELFF. In nucleotides, the CDR3 is TGTGCCAGCTCGACAGCCAAAGGGAACACCGGGGAGCTGTTTTTT.

This sequence joins TRBV28 and TRBJ2-3; the match to TRBD1 covers 7 bases. The V and J ends lost 9 bases and 0 bases, in that order; junction bases with no gene match: 6. Germline V gene data show CDR1 as MDHEN and CDR2 as SYDVKM. This CDR3 region has 14 residues. CDR3 protein: CASITGDSTDTQYF. CDR3 nucleotides: TGTGCCAGTATTACAGGGGATAGCACAGATACGCAGTATTTT.

This clone was counted only a few times. In nucleotides, the CDR3 is TGCGCCAGCAGCCCCTCCGGGACTAGCGGGAGCACCTACGAGCAGTACTTC. Translation: CASSPSGTSGSTYEQYF. The chain is built from TRBV5-1 and TRBJ2-7, with 14 nucleotides matching TRBD2. V was pared by 4 bases and J by 2 bases, with 8 bases of the junction left unmatched. This CDR3 spans 17 amino acids. Germline-derived CDR1 and CDR2 are SGHRS and YFSETQ. Full variable domain (rest looked up from reference TRBV5-1 and TRBJ2-7): KAGVTQTPRYLIKTRGQQVTLSCSPISGHRSVSWYQQTPGQGLQFLFEYFSETQRNKGNFPGRFSGRQFSNSRSEMNVSTLELGDSALYLCASSPSGTSGSTYEQYFGPGTRLTVT.

This chain joins TRBV29-1 and TRBJ2-7; no firm D call. Per the germline V gene, CDR1 is SQVTM and CDR2 is ANQGSEA. This CDR3 has 9 amino acids. Trimming stripped 7 bases from V and 6 bases from J, with 7 bases between. DNA of the CDR3: TGCAGCGGCGCGTCCGAGCAGTACTTC. Translating gives CSGASEQYF.

The CDR3 DNA reads as TGTGCCAGCAGCTTAGAGGGGGTCAGGGGCGGTGGCTACACCTTC. This codes for CASSLEGVRGGGYTF. The rearrangement joins TRBV7-9 to TRBJ1-2, with a tentative D call TRBD1 (6 bases). Trimming pared 1 base from V and 7 bases from J, leaving 16 bases between. This CDR3 has 15 residues. From germline, CDR1 is SEHNR and CDR2 FQNEAQ (reference sequence).

The rearrangement joins TRBV18 to TRBJ1-6; 7 bases are a match to TRBD1. The V segment lost 1 base and the J segment 7 bases; nucleotides outside the gene matches: 7. The CDR3 length is 16 residues. Germline V lookup: CDR1 KGHSH, CDR2 LQKENI. CDR3 DNA: TGTGCCAGCTCACCACTGAGACAGGGTCCCAATTCACCCCTCCACTTT. As protein: CASSPLRQGPNSPLHF.

The chain recombines TRBV7-6 with TRBJ2-1, with D unresolved. Germline V gene sequence: CDR1 SGHVS, CDR2 FNYEAQ. The V end lost 4 bases, the J end lost 10 bases, and 17 bases lay between the germline ends. The CDR3 spans 14 residues. The CDR3 is CASSSQPAAVEQFF. In DNA form, the CDR3 reads TGTGCCAGCAGCTCCCAACCCGCTGCGGTCGAGCAGTTCTTC.

This clone occurred once. This chain connects TRBV29-1 to TRBJ2-1, with a tentative D call TRBD1 (6 bases). The CDR3 runs 16 residues. Per germline, CDR1 SQVTM and CDR2 ANQGSEA. The CDR3 is CSVSDRQLVYGNEQFF. The CDR3 DNA follows: TGCAGTGTCTCGGACAGACAGTTAGTGTATGGAAATGAGCAGTTCTTC.

The rearrangement uses TRBV18 and TRBJ2-1; 10 bases line up with TRBD2. Germline CDR1 is KGHSH and CDR2 is LQKENI. V was clipped by 3 bases and J by 3 bases; unmatched bases: 8. The CDR3 covers 17 residues. CDR3 DNA: TGTGCCAGCTCACCCCAGTGGACTAGCGGCTTCTACAATGAGCAGTTCTTC. Its translation is CASSPQWTSGFYNEQFF.

Of note for this clone: At one end, the junction sequence differs from germline, possibly due to a read error. The gene calls are TRBV7-9 and TRBJ1-3; 10 nucleotides agree with TRBD1. Germline CDR1 reads SEHNR; CDR2 reads FQNEAQ (reference sequence). This CDR3 contains 17 residues. The CDR3 is CSSSLIWGQGSGNTIYF. The CDR3 DNA follows: TGTTCCAGCAGCTTAATATGGGGACAGGGGTCTGGAAACACCATATATTTT.

The sample holds a few counts of this clone. The junction shows a germline mismatch at one end, possibly a read error. The chain couples TRBV6-1 to TRBJ1-5; 9 nucleotides match TRBD1. CDR3 length equals 17 residues. The germline gives CDR1 MNHNS, CDR2 SASEGT. The CDR3 nucleotides read TGTGCCAGCAGCGAAGGACAGGGGAGGACCCAAGGTCAGCCCCAGCATTTT. Its protein product is CASSEGQGRTQGQPQHF.

V and J are TRBV7-2 and TRBJ2-5, with 10 bases fitting TRBD2. Germline CDR1 reads SGHTA; CDR2 reads FQGNSA. With 5 bases clipped from V and 3 bases from J, the junction kept 15 bases outside the gene matches. This CDR3 has 18 amino acids. CDR3 amino acids: CASSVVPSGRAYKETQYF. CDR3 nucleotides: TGTGCCAGCAGCGTCGTCCCAAGCGGGAGGGCCTATAAAGAGACCCAGTACTTC. Supplemented by reference TRBV7-2 and TRBJ2-5, the full variable domain reads GAGVSQSPSNKVTEKGKDVELRCDPISGHTALYWYRQSLGQGLEFLIYFQGNSAPDKSGLPSDRFSAERTGGSVSTLTIQRTQQEDSAVYLCASSVVPSGRAYKETQYFGPGTRLLVL.

The chain combines TRBV5-1 with TRBJ2-2; 8 bases map to TRBD1. CDR3 length: 14 amino acids. Losses at the gene ends were 4 bases for V and 7 bases for J; bases not matched to a gene: 6. From germline, CDR1 is SGHRS and CDR2 YFSETQ. CDR3 protein: CASSLDRGGGELFF. The CDR3 region has the DNA TGCGCCAGCAGCCTCGACAGGGGTGGCGGGGAGCTGTTTTTT.

This clone was counted only a few times. Being one base from a much bigger clone, this may be a read error. This sample includes further DNA sequences coding for the same CDR3. The chain has TRBV5-1 and TRBJ1-1; D is perhaps TRBD1 (5 bases). V was clipped by 3 bases and J by 0 bases, with 6 bases between them. CDR1 and CDR2 from the germline V gene are SGHRS and YFSETQ. The CDR3 runs 13 residues. CDR3 in amino acids: CASSSDMNTEAFF. CDR3 nucleotide sequence: TGCGCCAGCAGCTCGGACATGAACACTGAAGCTTTCTTT.

V usage is TRBV7-9 and J usage is TRBJ2-1; TRBD2 matches at 13 bases. V lost 0 bases, J lost 5 bases, and 4 bases stayed unmatched. Germline V gene data show CDR1 as SEHNR and CDR2 as FQNEAQ (reference sequence). This CDR3 spans 17 amino acids. DNA for the CDR3: TGTGCCAGCAGCTTAGCAGGGACTAGCGGGAAAAACAATGAGCAGTTCTTC. This codes for CASSLAGTSGKNNEQFF. Supplemented by reference TRBV7-9 and TRBJ2-1, the full variable domain reads DTGVSQNPRHKITKRGQNVTFRCDPISEHNRLYWYRQTLGQGPEFLTYFQNEAQLEKSRLLSDRFSAERPKGSFSTLEIQRTEQGDSAMYLCASSLAGTSGKNNEQFFGPGTRLTVL.

J is TRBJ1-3 and V is TRBV7-9; D is perhaps TRBD1 (5 bases). Germline V CDR1 and CDR2: SEHNR, FQNEAQ (reference sequence). V was cut by 5 bases and J by 8 bases, with 10 bases left in between. The CDR3 is 12 amino acids. The CDR3 DNA reads as TGTGCCAGCAGCGGGGAGGGACACACCATATATTTT. This encodes CASSGEGHTIYF.

The chain joins TRBV27 to TRBJ2-3; no clear D gene. V lost 5 bases to trimming and J lost 2 bases, with 20 bases between them. The CDR3 has 17 amino acids. Per the germline V gene, CDR1 is MNHEY and CDR2 is SMNVEV (reference sequence). The CDR3 is CASSPLVSSIATDTQYF. In nucleotides, the CDR3 is TGTGCCAGCAGTCCGCTAGTGAGCTCAATTGCCACAGATACGCAGTATTTT.

In this sample, this clone turned up once. This rearrangement joins TRBV6-1 to TRBJ1-1, with 7 positions matching TRBD1. Germline V gives CDR1 MNHNS, CDR2 SASEGT. This CDR3 has 13 amino acids. After removal of 5 bases from V and 4 bases from J, the junction contained 4 bases not matched to a gene. Here the CDR3 reads CASSRGTVTEAFF. The CDR3 DNA sequence: TGTGCCAGCAGTAGAGGGACAGTCACTGAAGCTTTCTTT.

The gene calls are TRBV7-6 and TRBJ2-3, with D possibly matching TRBD2 (5 bases). CDR1 is SGHVS, CDR2 FNYEAQ, per germline. CDR3 length: 14 residues. Trimming took 5 bases from V and 1 from J, leaving 10 bases between them. The CDR3: CASSLRSGTDTQYF. For the CDR3, the DNA is TGTGCCAGCAGCCTCCGTAGCGGCACAGATACGCAGTATTTT.

This rearrangement joins TRBV7-9 to TRBJ1-1; 8 bases map to TRBD1. CDR1 is SEHNR and CDR2 is FQNEAQ in the germline V gene (reference sequence). The length of the CDR3 is 15 residues. The trim removed 3 bases at V and 1 base at J, leaving 4 bases unmatched. The CDR3 is CASSFRTGRNTEAFF. The CDR3, as DNA: TGTGCCAGCAGCTTCCGGACAGGGCGGAACACTGAAGCTTTCTTT.

J is TRBJ2-7 and V is TRBV25-1; TRBD1 matches at 9 bases. Germline trimming cut 4 bases from V and 7 bases from J; bases unmatched to any gene: 8. The CDR3 totals 14 residues. Germline CDR1 MGHDK, CDR2 SYGVNS. CDR3 nucleotides: TGTGCCAGCAGTGTAAGGACAGGGGTGGGAGAGCAGTACTTC. It yields the protein CASSVRTGVGEQYF.

The V gene is TRBV10-3, the J gene TRBJ2-2; 11 nucleotides match TRBD1. Germline V gene lookup returns CDR1 ENHRY and CDR2 SYGVKD. V lost 4 bases to trimming and J lost 6 bases; unmatched junction nucleotides: 7. The CDR3 runs to 16 residues. The CDR3 DNA is TGTGCCATCAGTGTCACGGGACAGGGGGGGGCCGGGGAGCTGTTTTTT. Protein sequence: CAISVTGQGGAGELFF.